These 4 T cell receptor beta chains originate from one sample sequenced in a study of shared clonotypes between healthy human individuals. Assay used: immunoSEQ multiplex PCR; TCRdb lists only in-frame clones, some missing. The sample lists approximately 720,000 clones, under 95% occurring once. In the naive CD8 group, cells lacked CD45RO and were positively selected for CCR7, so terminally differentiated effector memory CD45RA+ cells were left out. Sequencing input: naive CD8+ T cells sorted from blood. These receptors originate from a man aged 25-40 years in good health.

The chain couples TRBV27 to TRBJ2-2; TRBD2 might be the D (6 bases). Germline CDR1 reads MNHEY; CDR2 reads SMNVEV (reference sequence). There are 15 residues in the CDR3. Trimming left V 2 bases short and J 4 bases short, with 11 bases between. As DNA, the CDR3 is TGTGCCAGCAGTTTACCCGACGGGGGCACCGGGGAGCTGTTTTTT. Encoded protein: CASSLPDGGTGELFF.

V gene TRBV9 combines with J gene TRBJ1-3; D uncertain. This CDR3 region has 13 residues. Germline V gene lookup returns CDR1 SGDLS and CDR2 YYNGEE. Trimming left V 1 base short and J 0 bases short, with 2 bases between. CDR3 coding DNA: TGTGCCAGCAGCGTAAGCTCTGGAAACACCATATATTTT. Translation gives CASSVSSGNTIYF.

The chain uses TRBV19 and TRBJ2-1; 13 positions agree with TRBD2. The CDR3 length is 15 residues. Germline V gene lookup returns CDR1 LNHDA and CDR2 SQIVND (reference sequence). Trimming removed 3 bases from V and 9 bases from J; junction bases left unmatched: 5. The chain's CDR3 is CASSITSGRAVEQFF. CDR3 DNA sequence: TGTGCCAGTAGTATCACTAGCGGGAGGGCCGTTGAGCAGTTCTTC. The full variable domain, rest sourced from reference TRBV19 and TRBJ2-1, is DGGITQSPKYLFRKEGQNVTLSCEQNLNHDAMYWYRQDPGQGLRLIYYSQIVNDFQKGDIAEGYSVSREKKESFPLTVTSAQKNPTAFYLCASSITSGRAVEQFFGPGTRLTVL.

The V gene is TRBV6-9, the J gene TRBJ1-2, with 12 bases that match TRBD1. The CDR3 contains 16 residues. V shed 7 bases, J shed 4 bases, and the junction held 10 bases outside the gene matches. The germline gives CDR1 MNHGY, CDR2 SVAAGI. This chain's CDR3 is CASKFPGQGASYGYTF. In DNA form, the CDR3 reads TGTGCCAGCAAATTCCCGGGACAGGGGGCGAGCTATGGCTACACCTTC.